This T cell receptor (beta chain) appears in the sequencing data of a study of PD-1 blockade in mismatch repair-deficient tumors. Assay: immunoSEQ multiplex PCR; the TCRdb copy retains only in-frame clones and omits some. The sample consists of around 68,000 clones, almost 80% of them appearing once. CDR1 is MGHDK, CDR2 SYGVNS, per germline. The length of the CDR3 is 14 residues. V lost 4 bases to trimming and J lost 3 bases, with 13 bases between them. The rearrangement links TRBV25-1 to TRBJ2-7; D is ambiguous. The clonotype originates from an adult with mismatch repair-deficient cancer. The source material was peripheral blood, sampled 2 weeks after starting pembrolizumab. The CDR3: CASSVQGISYEQYF. The CDR3 coding sequence is TGTGCCAGCAGTGTACAAGGAATTAGCTACGAGCAGTACTTC.